This T cell receptor (beta chain) was found in a study of neoadjuvant anti-PD-1 for oral cavity cancer. Patients had HPV-negative, locally advanced oral cavity squamous cell carcinoma. Germline lookup yields CDR1 MNHEY and CDR2 SMNVEV (reference sequence). There are 15 residues in the CDR3. The V end was cut by 6 bases, the J end by 5 bases, with 16 bases between. Data came from immunoSEQ multiplex PCR; TCRdb stores just in-frame clones and leaves some out. The table records around 13,000 clones, 50% to 75% of them present only once. This clone was counted a few times. This rearrangement joins TRBV27 to TRBJ2-2; the D gene is possibly TRBD1 (6 bases). The sequence came from a person aged 40-85 years with oral cavity squamous cell carcinoma. The specimen was PBMCs, collected before nivolumab (anti-PD-1) treatment. In nucleotides, the CDR3 is TGTGCCAGCAGGCTAGACAGGAGCAGTACCGGGGAGCTGTTTTTT. Its protein product is CASRLDRSSTGELFF.